The T cell receptor beta chain under discussion was sequenced for a study of T-cell memory formation after mild COVID-19. General study findings and limits: Researchers found some responding clones in pre-infection memory, a sign that cross-reactive memory joined. CD4/CD8 balance characterized clones contracting day 15 to 85, and CD4+ skew characterized later expanders.

The CDR3 is 15 amino acids. Germline loops: CDR1 SGHRS, CDR2 YFSETQ. V lost 4 bases and J 3 bases, leaving 15 bases between the germline ends. This clonotype was found a few times. Its antigen is not known. TCRdb analysed the 5' RACE reads with MiXCR anew, one entry per CDR3 protein. The sample includes more than 450,000 distinct CDR3 sequences, roughly 17% of them seen just once. Sequenced input: PBMCs or a T cell subset sorted from them (not recorded which). This sequence originates from an adult woman who had mild COVID-19 (a few samples of this study predate the infection). Cell type and time point are not known. J is TRBJ2-3 and V is TRBV5-1; D is unresolved. The CDR3 DNA follows: TGCGCCAGCAGCCCTCGAAGGATAGGAACAGATACGCAGTATTTT. This encodes CASSPRRIGTDTQYF.